The clone carrying this T cell receptor beta chain is a singleton in its sample. Between the trimmed V and J ends, which lost 8 bases and 7 bases, there was a span of 17 bases. CDR3 length equals 13 residues. Germline values: CDR1 LNHDA, CDR2 SQIVND (reference sequence). This specimen comes from a study of OX40 agonist ivuxolimab in advanced cancers. The assay was immunoSEQ multiplex PCR, and TCRdb's table has in-frame clones only and misses some. The table records tens of thousands of clones, about 87% of them present only once. The input for sequencing was CD4+ or CD8+ T cells sorted from blood, taken in a trial of the OX40 agonist ivuxolimab. V and J are TRBV19 and TRBJ1-1; D is undetermined. This clonotype originated in an adult with an advanced solid tumor such as melanoma, head and neck, liver or kidney cancer. This CDR3 reads CASRSQYGFEAFF. The CDR3 DNA reads TGTGCCAGTCGTTCCCAATACGGCTTTGAAGCTTTCTTT.